This T cell receptor (beta chain) came from a study of shared clonotypes between healthy human individuals. Repertoires were generated with immunoSEQ multiplex PCR, while TCRdb's copy carries only in-frame clones and drops some. Among 2 million to 3 million clones listed, 93% were seen once. Germline V lookup: CDR1 SGHTA, CDR2 FQGNSA. The ends lost 5 bases at V and 7 bases at J; junction bases unmatched: 11. The CDR3 spans 15 residues. Sequenced: naive CD4+ T cells from PBMCs. Subset denoted: CD45RA+ positively selected. The chain uses TRBV7-2 and TRBJ2-1; 7 bases line up with TRBD2. This TCR derives from a man aged 18 to 35 in good health. Some clones in this sample may be carry-over from other donors' samples. The CDR3 protein is CASSPPRAGVNEQFF. CDR3 nucleotides: TGTGCCAGCAGCCCACCGAGGGCGGGAGTGAATGAGCAGTTCTTC. Based on the CDR3 plus reference TRBV7-2 and TRBJ2-1, the full variable domain is GAGVSQSPSNKVTEKGKDVELRCDPISGHTALYWYRQSLGQGLEFLIYFQGNSAPDKSGLPSDRFSAERTGGSVSTLTIQRTQQEDSAVYLCASSPPRAGVNEQFFGPGTRLTVL.